The clone carrying this T cell receptor (beta chain) was seen repeatedly, ten times or more. V was clipped by 3 bases and J by 0 bases, with 11 bases between them. The CDR3 extends over 15 amino acids. From germline, CDR1 is DFQATT and CDR2 SNEGSKA (reference sequence). The entry originates in a study of kidney transplant recipient with SARS-CoV-2 infection. TCRdb reprocessed the reads with MiXCR, giving one entry per CDR3 protein. This sample has under 300,000 distinct CDR3 sequences, with 29% found just once. V and J are TRBV20-1 and TRBJ2-2; D is perhaps TRBD1 or TRBD2 (5 bases each). The material was a blood sample, obtained at baseline and on roughly day 110 from a kidney transplant recipient. The source is a male patient younger than 45 who had COVID-19 and was a kidney transplant recipient. Certain T cells may be donor cells from the graft. The CDR3 nucleotides are TGCAGTGCTAGGAGGGGTGGCCCGAACACCGGGGAGCTGTTTTTT. It encodes CSARRGGPNTGELFF.